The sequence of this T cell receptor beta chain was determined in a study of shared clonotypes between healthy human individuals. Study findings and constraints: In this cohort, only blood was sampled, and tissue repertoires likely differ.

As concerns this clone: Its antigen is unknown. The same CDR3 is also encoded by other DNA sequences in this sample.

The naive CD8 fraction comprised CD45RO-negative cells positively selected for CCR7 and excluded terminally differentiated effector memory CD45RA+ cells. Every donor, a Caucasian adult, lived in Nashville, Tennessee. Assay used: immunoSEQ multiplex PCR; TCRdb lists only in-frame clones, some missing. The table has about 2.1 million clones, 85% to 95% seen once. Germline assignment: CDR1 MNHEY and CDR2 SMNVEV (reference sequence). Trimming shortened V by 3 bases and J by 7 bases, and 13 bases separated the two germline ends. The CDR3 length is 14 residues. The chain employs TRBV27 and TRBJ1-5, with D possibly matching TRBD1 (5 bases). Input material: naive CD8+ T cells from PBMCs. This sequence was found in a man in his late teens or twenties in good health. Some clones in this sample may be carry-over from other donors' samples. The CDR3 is CASSFRAGNQPQHF. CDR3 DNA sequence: TGTGCCAGCAGTTTTAGGGCAGGGAACCAGCCCCAGCATTTT.